A single sample is the source of the 17 T cell receptor beta chains below, sequenced in a study of OX40 agonist ivuxolimab in advanced cancers. TCRdb keeps only in-frame clones here, not all; method: immunoSEQ multiplex PCR. The sample has about 71,000 clones, around 86% seen once; the top ten hold roughly 1.9%. The starting material was CD4+ or CD8+ T cells sorted from blood, obtained in a trial of the OX40 agonist ivuxolimab. These receptors were taken from an adult with an advanced solid tumor such as melanoma, head and neck, liver or kidney cancer.

The rearrangement uses TRBV5-1 and TRBJ1-6; 7 bases map to TRBD1. This CDR3 comprises 14 residues. The germline CDR1 and CDR2 sequences are SGHRS and YFSETQ. V shed 7 bases, J shed 7 bases, and the junction held 8 bases outside the gene matches. The CDR3 DNA reads TGCGCCAGCTGCCTGACAGGGAGCAATTCACCCCTCCACTTT. Protein: CASCLTGSNSPLHF.

The chain joins TRBV29-1 to TRBJ1-3; D is possibly TRBD1 (6 bases). V lost 3 bases and J lost 0, with 12 bases in between. This CDR3 is built from 15 residues. Germline CDR1 SQVTM, CDR2 ANQGSEA. CDR3 coding DNA: TGCAGCGTTGAGGACAGATACTTCTCTGGAAACACCATATATTTT. Amino acids: CSVEDRYFSGNTIYF.

This chain uses TRBV25-1 with TRBJ2-1; the D gene is possibly TRBD1 (6 bases). The CDR3 is 15 amino acids. V dropped 6 bases and J dropped 7 bases, with 19 bases sitting between them. CDR1 and CDR2 from the germline V gene are MGHDK and SYGVNS. The CDR3 protein is CASRETGIRGNEQFF. The CDR3 DNA is TGTGCCAGCAGGGAAACAGGGATTCGAGGGAATGAGCAGTTCTTC.

The chain combines TRBV19 with TRBJ2-3; 11 bases line up with TRBD2. Trimming took 0 bases from V and 9 from J; bases not matched to a gene: 5. The CDR3 spans 15 residues. Per germline, CDR1 LNHDA and CDR2 SQIVND (reference sequence). In nucleotides, the CDR3 is TGTGCCAGTAGTATAGATCGGACTAGCGGGTCCACGCAGTATTTT. Protein product: CASSIDRTSGSTQYF.

V gene TRBV29-1 combines with J gene TRBJ2-7; 10 nucleotides agree with TRBD1. V shed 7 bases, J shed 3 bases, and the junction held 3 bases outside the gene matches. Germline CDR1 reads SQVTM; CDR2 reads ANQGSEA. The CDR3 has 12 residues. The CDR3, as DNA: TGCAGCGCGACAGGGGGCATCTACGAGCAGTACTTC. It codes for CSATGGIYEQYF.

This clone was counted once. This sequence joins TRBV5-1 and TRBJ1-3, with 7 bases aligning to TRBD1. The CDR3 is made up of 15 amino acids. The germline V gene encodes CDR1 SGHRS and CDR2 YFSETQ. V shed 6 bases, J shed 0 bases, and the junction held 6 bases outside the gene matches. CDR3 residues: CASTPDRASGNTIYF. CDR3 bases: TGCGCCAGCACCCCCGACAGGGCCTCTGGAAACACCATATATTTT. Full variable domain (outside the CDR3, taken from reference TRBV5-1 and TRBJ1-3): KAGVTQTPRYLIKTRGQQVTLSCSPISGHRSVSWYQQTPGQGLQFLFEYFSETQRNKGNFPGRFSGRQFSNSRSEMNVSTLELGDSALYLCASTPDRASGNTIYFGEGSWLTVV.

The chain combines TRBV5-4 with TRBJ2-1, with 7 bases lining up with TRBD2. CDR3 length: 17 amino acids. Germline assignment: CDR1 SGHNT and CDR2 YYREEE (reference sequence). Trimming at V came to 3 bases and at J to 0 bases, leaving 9 bases not matched to a gene. As DNA, the CDR3 is TGTGCCAGCAGCTCGGGTGGGGGGGGTTCCTCCTACAATGAGCAGTTCTTC. Amino acids: CASSSGGGGSSYNEQFF.

The chain employs TRBV5-5 and TRBJ2-5, with D unresolved. The V gene's germline CDR1 is SGHKS and CDR2 YYEKEE (reference sequence). V was pared by 6 bases and J by 4 bases, with 4 bases between. The CDR3 runs to 10 residues. CDR3 region: CASNGETQYF. Written as DNA, the CDR3 is TGTGCCAGCAACGGAGAGACCCAGTACTTC.

The rearrangement uses TRBV11-1 and TRBJ1-5; D not certain. Trimming took off 1 base at V and 4 bases at J, with 5 bases between the two ends. Germline assignment: CDR1 SGHAT and CDR2 FQDESV (reference sequence). This CDR3 spans 13 amino acids. The CDR3 region has the DNA TGTGCCAGCAGCTTAGATCTTAATCAGCCCCAGCATTTT. Its protein is CASSLDLNQPQHF.

This clone was seen once. V is TRBV18 and J is TRBJ1-1; no clear D. Trimming took 6 bases from V and 1 from J, leaving 12 bases between them. CDR3 length equals 14 residues. Germline V CDR1 and CDR2: KGHSH, LQKENI. DNA for the CDR3: TGTGCCAGCTCCCTAAGCAGCGGGAACACTGAAGCTTTCTTT. It codes for CASSLSSGNTEAFF.

The CDR3 coding sequence is TGTGCCAGCAGCTTTGGGACTAGCGGGGGGGCTGTCAAAAACATTCAGTACTTC. Its translation is CASSFGTSGGAVKNIQYF. V and J are TRBV7-2 and TRBJ2-4; 16 nucleotides agree with TRBD2. Trimming removed 3 bases from V and 3 bases from J; junction bases left unmatched: 5. The germline gives CDR1 SGHTA, CDR2 FQGNSA. The CDR3 contains 18 residues.

The chain recombines TRBV9 with TRBJ2-3, with 7 bases identical to TRBD2. From germline, CDR1 is SGDLS and CDR2 YYNGEE. J lost 4 bases, V lost 2 bases, and 7 bases had no gene match. There are 15 residues in the CDR3. CDR3 sequence (DNA): TGTGCCAGCAGCGTTCCCCGGGAGGTAGCAGATACGCAGTATTTT. This translates into CASSVPREVADTQYF.

V is TRBV6-1 and J is TRBJ1-1, with D perhaps TRBD1 (6 bases). This CDR3 region has 13 residues. Trimming cost V 6 bases and J 5 bases, with 13 bases left between them. Germline V lookup: CDR1 MNHNS, CDR2 SASEGT. The CDR3 bases are TGTGCCAGCAGCCACAGGGTGACGACTGAAGCTTTCTTT. It codes for CASSHRVTTEAFF.

This sequence joins TRBV10-3 and TRBJ2-3; 11 bases are shared with TRBD2. This CDR3 is built from 15 residues. Per germline, CDR1 ENHRY and CDR2 SYGVKD. Trimming cost V 1 base and J 5 bases; bases outside gene matches: 2. CDR3 region: CAISELAGGIDTQYF. For the CDR3, the DNA is TGTGCCATCAGTGAGTTAGCGGGGGGGATAGATACGCAGTATTTT.

The J gene is TRBJ2-2, the V gene TRBV18; D is unresolved. Germline V lookup: CDR1 KGHSH, CDR2 LQKENI. Trimming removed 8 bases at V and 0 bases at J, with 16 bases between. The CDR3 loop spans 16 amino acids. The CDR3 DNA reads as TGTGCCAGCACGTACGACACCCTCCCGAACACCGGGGAGCTGTTTTTT. Translating it yields CASTYDTLPNTGELFF.

The gene calls are TRBV9 and TRBJ1-1, with no clear D. The CDR3 has 13 amino acids. Trimming took off 5 bases at V and 1 base at J, with 9 bases between the two ends. Germline V gene lookup returns CDR1 SGDLS and CDR2 YYNGEE. The CDR3 DNA is TGTGCCAGCAGTTATAAAGGGAACACTGAAGCTTTCTTT. Its protein product is CASSYKGNTEAFF. Full variable domain (missing parts from reference TRBV9 and TRBJ1-1): DSGVTQTPKHLITATGQRVTLRCSPRSGDLSVYWYQQSLDQGLQFLIQYYNGEERAKGNILERFSAQQFPDLHSELNLSSLELGDSALYFCASSYKGNTEAFFGQGTRLTVV.

The CDR3 spells CASSLERYEKLFF. As DNA, the CDR3 is TGCGCCAGCAGCCTAGAGCGCTATGAAAAACTGTTTTTT. The chain combines TRBV5-1 with TRBJ1-4; D not resolved. The CDR3 spans 13 residues. The germline V gene has CDR1 SGHRS and CDR2 YFSETQ. The germline V and J ends were trimmed by 4 bases and 6 bases, with 10 bases remaining between them.